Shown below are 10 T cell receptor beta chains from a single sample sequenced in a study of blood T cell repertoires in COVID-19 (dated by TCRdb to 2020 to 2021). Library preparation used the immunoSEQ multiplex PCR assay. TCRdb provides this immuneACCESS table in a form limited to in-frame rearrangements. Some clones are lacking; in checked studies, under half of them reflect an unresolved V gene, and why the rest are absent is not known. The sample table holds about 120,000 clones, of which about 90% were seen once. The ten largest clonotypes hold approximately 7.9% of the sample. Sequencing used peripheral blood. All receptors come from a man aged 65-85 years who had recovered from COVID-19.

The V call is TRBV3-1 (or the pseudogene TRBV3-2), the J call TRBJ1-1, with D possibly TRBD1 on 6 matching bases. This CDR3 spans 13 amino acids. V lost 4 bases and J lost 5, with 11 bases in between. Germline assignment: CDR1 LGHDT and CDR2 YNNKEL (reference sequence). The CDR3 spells CASSRERGTEAFF. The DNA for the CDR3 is TGTGCCAGCAGCCGGGAAAGGGGGACTGAAGCTTTCTTT.

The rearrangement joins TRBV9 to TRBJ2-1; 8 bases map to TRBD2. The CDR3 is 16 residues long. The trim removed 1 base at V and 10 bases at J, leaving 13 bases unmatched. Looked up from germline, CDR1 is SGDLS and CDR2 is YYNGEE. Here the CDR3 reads CASSVTLAGSLPEQFF. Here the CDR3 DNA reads TGTGCCAGCAGCGTAACGTTAGCGGGGTCTTTACCGGAGCAGTTCTTC.

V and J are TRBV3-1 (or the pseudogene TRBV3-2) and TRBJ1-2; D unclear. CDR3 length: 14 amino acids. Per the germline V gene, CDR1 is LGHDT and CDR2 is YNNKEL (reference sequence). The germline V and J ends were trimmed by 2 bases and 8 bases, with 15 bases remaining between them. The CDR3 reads CASSQLGGRGGYTF. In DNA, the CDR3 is TGTGCCAGCAGCCAACTCGGCGGGAGAGGCGGCTACACCTTC.

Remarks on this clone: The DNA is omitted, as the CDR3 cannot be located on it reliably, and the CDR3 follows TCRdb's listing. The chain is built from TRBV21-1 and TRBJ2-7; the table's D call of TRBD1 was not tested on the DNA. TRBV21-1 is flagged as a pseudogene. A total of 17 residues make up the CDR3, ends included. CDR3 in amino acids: CASSKLWGRGSQYEQYF.

DNA of the CDR3: TGTGCCACCGAAAGACAGGGGATGGACACTGAAGCTTTCTTT. Translation: CATERQGMDTEAFF. This sequence joins TRBV7-9 and TRBJ1-1, with TRBD1 matching 8 bases. The CDR3 contains 14 residues. V shed 10 bases and J 3 bases; nucleotides not matched to a gene: 10. Germline V gene sequence: CDR1 SEHNR, CDR2 FQNEAQ (reference sequence).

CDR3 in DNA: TGTGCCAGCAGCTCGACAGGGGATTATGGCTACACCTTC. This gives the protein CASSSTGDYGYTF. This chain joins TRBV7-9 and TRBJ1-2; 8 bases line up with TRBD1. CDR1 SEHNR and CDR2 FQNEAQ come from the germline V gene (reference sequence). Trimming took 4 bases from V and 5 from J; bases not matched to a gene: 3. The CDR3 loop spans 13 amino acids. The variable domain in full, with the rest retrieved from reference TRBV7-9 and TRBJ1-2, is DTGVSQNPRHKITKRGQNVTFRCDPISEHNRLYWYRQTLGQGPEFLTYFQNEAQLEKSRLLSDRFSAERPKGSFSTLEIQRTEQGDSAMYLCASSSTGDYGYTFGSGTRLTVV.

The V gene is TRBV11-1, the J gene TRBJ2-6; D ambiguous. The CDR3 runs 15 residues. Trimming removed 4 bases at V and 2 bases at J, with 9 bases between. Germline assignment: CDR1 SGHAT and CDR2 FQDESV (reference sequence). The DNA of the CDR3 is TGTGCCAGCAGCTCCTATACTACTGGGGCCAACGTCCTGACTTTC. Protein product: CASSSYTTGANVLTF.

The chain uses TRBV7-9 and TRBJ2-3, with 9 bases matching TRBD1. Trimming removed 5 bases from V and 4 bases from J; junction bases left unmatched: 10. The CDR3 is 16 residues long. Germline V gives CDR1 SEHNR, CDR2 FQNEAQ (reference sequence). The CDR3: CASSAEGTGIADTQYF. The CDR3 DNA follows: TGTGCCAGCAGCGCAGAAGGGACAGGGATCGCAGATACGCAGTATTTT.

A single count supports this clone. The CDR3 DNA reads TGTGCCAGCAGCCCGGGCGGGGGGGGCCAGGATACGCAGTATTTT. This translates into CASSPGGGGQDTQYF. The gene calls are TRBV5-4 and TRBJ2-3; 9 nucleotides align to TRBD2. V was clipped by 4 bases and J by 6 bases; unmatched bases: 9. The CDR3 sequence is 15 residues long. Germline V gene sequence: CDR1 SGHNT, CDR2 YYREEE (reference sequence).

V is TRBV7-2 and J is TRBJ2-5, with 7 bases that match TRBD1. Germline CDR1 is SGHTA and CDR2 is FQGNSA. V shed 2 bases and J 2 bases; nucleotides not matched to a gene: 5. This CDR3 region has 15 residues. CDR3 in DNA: TGTGCCAGCAGCTTATTGGGACAGACGCAAGAGACCCAGTACTTC. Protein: CASSLLGQTQETQYF.